This T cell receptor beta chain was identified during a study of brain T cells in children with intractable seizures. Notes on the study in general: Patients' HCMV serostatus was unknown; virus specificity rests on CDR3 similarity alone. Pre- and post-surgery blood differed in depth, so pre-surgery absences may be undersampling.

On this clone: Its target is not known.

Documented time point: blood from clinic visit 5 months post-surgery; TSC patient then seizure free. Surgery cases with the highest brain T cell transcript signatures were chosen for sequencing. Patients received at least one anti-epileptic drug before surgery. Method: immunoSEQ multiplex PCR; TCRdb's copy keeps in-frame clones and lacks some. The sample holds around 340,000 clones, about 93% seen once. Between the trimmed V and J ends, which lost 6 bases and 10 bases, there was a span of 12 bases. The CDR3 loop spans 11 amino acids. CDR1 is SNHLY and CDR2 is FYNNEI in the germline V gene. The source was peripheral blood, collected less than 6 months after surgery. This rearrangement joins TRBV2 to TRBJ1-1; D unclear. This receptor was taken from a boy under two years old with tuberous sclerosis and intractable seizures. In nucleotides, the CDR3 is TGTGCCAGCAGCCGGACCCCTTCAGCTTTCTTT. Translation: CASSRTPSAFF.